This TCR beta chain was retrieved from a study of blood T cell repertoires in COVID-19. The data were produced by immunoSEQ multiplex PCR, yet TCRdb's version contains in-frame clones alone and is incomplete. This table has some 270,000 clones, 80% to 90% appearing once. The CDR3 contains 15 residues. Between the trimmed V and J ends, which lost 1 base and 6 bases, there was a span of 15 bases. The germline V gene has CDR1 LGHDT and CDR2 YNNKEL (reference sequence). Sequenced input: PBMCs or T cells enriched from blood (not recorded which). The source is a woman aged 50 to 60 who had been exposed to COVID-19. This chain uses TRBV3-1 (or the pseudogene TRBV3-2) with TRBJ1-1; no reliable D call. The CDR3 DNA reads TGTGCCAGCAGCCAAGGGTTCGACTCGCCCCCTGAAGCTTTCTTT. Translating gives CASSQGFDSPPEAFF.